This T cell receptor beta chain was profiled in a study of T cells after yellow fever vaccination (dated by TCRdb to between 2017 and 2020). For the wider study: The SMART-Seq v4 Ultra Low Input RNA kit was used to prepare libraries from fractions with low cell numbers. To follow T-cell clones before and after both primary and booster YFV17D yellow fever vaccination, bulk TCR alpha and beta repertoires underwent longitudinal sequencing. The cohort comprised two healthy male donors, one aged 18 to 29 and one aged 30 to 40 years. Blood was drawn at multiple timepoints before and after primary and secondary immunization, with bulk PBMC replicates and cell subsets isolated.

Data came from an Illumina NovaSeq 6000. TCR cDNA was made using 5'RACE template switching, a step that added a universal primer site and unique molecular identifiers. Priming for cDNA synthesis came from both the TCR alpha and TCR beta constant segments. Library amplification used two PCR steps, and the second PCR step added sample barcodes and sequencing adapters. Libraries were sequenced on Illumina HiSeq 2500 (2x100 bp) or NovaSeq (2x150 bp). The authors processed their data as follows. Demultiplexing of reads and collapsing into UMI consensus sequences were performed with MIGEC, and V(D)J alignment was carried out with MiXCR. Clonotypes responding to the vaccine were identified with edgeR on replicate PBMC samples, with the criteria of FDR below 0.01 and a log2 fold change above 5 up to day 15. Bulk clonotypes were assigned CD4 or CD8 identity according to which sequenced CD4 or CD8 repertoire held them at higher abundance. TCRdb applied fastp at Q25 and MiXCR to the public reads, then kept only in-frame beta chains. Rows matching on CDR3 protein sequence are summarized as one entry with the most common DNA and genes. TCRdb's processing, not the study's, gives the V and J calls here. The sample has about 320,000 distinct CDR3 sequences on record, roughly an eighth of them singletons. In total, the top ten clones hold around 3% of the sample.

Overall study outcomes, separate from this receptor: The secondary T-cell response was found to be weaker but faster than the primary response, with a peak reached on day 5 rather than on day 15. After the booster, most of the clones that had expanded following primary vaccination were detected again (just under 97% of CD4 and around nine tenths of CD8), which suggests that memory was broadly maintained. A small share of clonotypes was detected in both CD4 and CD8 compartments, with the overlap likely arising from convergent recombination. Only a couple of donors were included in the study, so the extent to which the findings can be generalized is limited. FACS-sorted repertoires could contain abundant contaminating clonotypes from the bulk population, so computational filtering was required.

A remark on this clonotype: Its antigen has not been determined. Per-base qualities were not stored, and no clone one base away is much larger.

The treatment or condition label on this specimen signifies: live attenuated yellow fever vaccine strain. PBMCs were isolated from peripheral blood using a standard Ficoll-Paque protocol. CD4 and CD8 T-cell fractions were isolated with Dynabeads CD4 and CD8 positive selection kits. TriZol was used to extract RNA from bulk PBMCs, from CD4 and CD8 fractions, and from dextramer-positive and dextramer-negative fractions. The CDR3 goes from the cysteine to the phenylalanine over 11 residues. The retained sequence is limited to the CDR3, 33 bases, with the frame set at the first base. V is clipped by 6 bases and J by 7 bases, and the sequence between their germline boundaries is 7 bases long. CDR1 and CDR2 are drawn from the germline V gene (reference sequence): MNHNY, SVGAGI.

The rearrangement joined TRBV6-6 to TRBJ1-5; no D gene is confidently identified. The source is a man aged 18 to 35 who received the YFV17D yellow fever vaccine. The sample consisted of CD4+ T cells sorted from PBMCs, taken 15 days after the yellow fever booster vaccination. The CDR3 region reads CASRSTQPQHF. The DNA sequence is given as TGTGCCAGCAGGTCGACCCAGCCCCAGCATTTT.